These 10 T cell receptor beta chains were sequenced from one sample in a study of blood T cell repertoires in COVID-19. Assay used: immunoSEQ multiplex PCR; TCRdb lists only in-frame clones, some missing. Among fewer than 400,000 clones, around 86% were seen once, and the ten largest hold over 3.5%. Material: PBMCs or T cells enriched from blood (not recorded which). The receptors were sampled from a man aged 25-45 years who had recovered from COVID-19.

The sample holds a few counts of this clone. The chain recombines TRBV3-1 (or the pseudogene TRBV3-2) with TRBJ2-2, with 9 bases aligning to TRBD1. The CDR3 consists of 15 residues. Trimming took 4 bases from V and 6 from J; bases not matched to a gene: 6. From germline, CDR1 is LGHDT and CDR2 YNNKEL (reference sequence). In DNA form, the CDR3 reads TGTGCCAGCAGCCGGGGACAGGGTAGGGCCGGGGAGCTGTTTTTT. Residues: CASSRGQGRAGELFF.

V is TRBV19 and J is TRBJ2-2; a possible D gene is TRBD2 (6 bases). The CDR3 length is 14 residues. V lost 8 bases and J 4 bases, leaving 14 bases between the germline ends. Germline V lookup: CDR1 LNHDA, CDR2 SQIVND (reference sequence). CDR3 sequence reads: CASLGGSVTGELFF. CDR3 DNA sequence: TGTGCCAGTCTGGGAGGAAGCGTCACCGGGGAGCTGTTTTTT.

The rearrangement joins TRBV7-2 to TRBJ1-6; maybe TRBD1 (6 bases). This CDR3 spans 16 amino acids. The germline V and J ends were trimmed by 5 bases and 9 bases, with 20 bases remaining between them. CDR1 SGHTA and CDR2 FQGNSA come from the germline V gene. The CDR3 loop is CASSPQSMGAGSPLHF. The CDR3 region has the DNA TGTGCCAGCAGCCCCCAAAGTATGGGGGCGGGTTCACCCCTCCACTTT.

This chain uses TRBV5-6 with TRBJ2-7; 9 bases match TRBD2. The CDR3 contains 15 residues. CDR1 and CDR2 from the germline V gene are SGHDT and YYEEEE. V lost 4 bases to trimming and J lost 5 bases; unmatched junction nucleotides: 10. CDR3 protein: CASSPGGSGSHEQYF. CDR3 nucleotides: TGTGCCAGCAGCCCTGGCGGTAGCGGGAGCCACGAGCAGTACTTC.

J is TRBJ2-7 and V is TRBV5-1, with 9 positions matching TRBD2. Germline CDR1 SGHRS, CDR2 YFSETQ. This CDR3 contains 14 residues. J gave up 3 bases and V 3 bases, and 4 bases lay outside the gene matches. The DNA of the CDR3 is TGCGCCAGCAGCTGGAAAGCGGGAGGCTACGAGCAGTACTTC. Protein: CASSWKAGGYEQYF.

V gene TRBV5-4 combines with J gene TRBJ2-1, with 7 positions matching TRBD2. This CDR3 has 15 residues. Germline CDR1 is SGHNT and CDR2 is YYREEE (reference sequence). With V trimmed by 0 bases and J by 0 bases, 0 bases remained unmatched. Here the CDR3 reads CASSLGGSSYNEQFF. CDR3 in DNA: TGTGCCAGCAGCTTGGGCGGGAGCTCCTACAATGAGCAGTTCTTC.

This sequence joins TRBV15 and TRBJ2-5, with TRBD1 identical over 7 bases. From germline, CDR1 is LNHNV and CDR2 YYDKDF (reference sequence). V gave up 3 bases and J gave up 7 bases; unmatched junction bases: 11. The CDR3 is 15 residues long. The CDR3 protein is CATSSRKRGPGTQYF. The CDR3, as DNA: TGTGCCACCAGCAGCCGAAAGAGGGGGCCAGGGACCCAGTACTTC.

This clone was seen only once. The chain is built from TRBV5-4 and TRBJ2-3; D ambiguous. CDR3 length equals 12 residues. V dropped 4 bases and J dropped 6 bases, with 9 bases sitting between them. Germline CDR1 SGHNT, CDR2 YYREEE (reference sequence). The CDR3 loop reads CASSLLTDTQYF. The CDR3 nucleotides read TGTGCCAGCAGCCTTTTAACTGATACGCAGTATTTT.

This clone was picked up a small number of times. This chain uses TRBV10-3 with TRBJ1-1; a possible D gene is TRBD1 (5 bases). This CDR3 region has 15 residues. Germline loops: CDR1 ENHRY, CDR2 SYGVKD. Deletions cut 4 bases from V and 4 bases from J, with 16 bases between. The CDR3 region is CAISAGDSFATEAFF. The CDR3 nucleotides read TGTGCCATCAGTGCTGGGGACTCTTTTGCCACTGAAGCTTTCTTT.

The gene calls are TRBV5-1 and TRBJ2-3, with D maybe TRBD2 (5 bases). Germline-derived CDR1 and CDR2 are SGHRS and YFSETQ. The V gene lost 0 bases and the J gene lost 4 bases, with 12 bases spanning the gap. This CDR3 has 15 amino acids. Here the CDR3 reads CASSLDEVRADTQYF. CDR3 bases: TGCGCCAGCAGCTTGGATGAGGTGAGGGCAGATACGCAGTATTTT. Full variable domain (missing parts from reference TRBV5-1 and TRBJ2-3): KAGVTQTPRYLIKTRGQQVTLSCSPISGHRSVSWYQQTPGQGLQFLFEYFSETQRNKGNFPGRFSGRQFSNSRSEMNVSTLELGDSALYLCASSLDEVRADTQYFGPGTRLTVL.